The present T cell receptor (beta chain) was sequenced within a study of blood T cell repertoires in COVID-19. Overall study: Sites across the United States, Italy and Spain contributed samples from acute and convalescent COVID-19. PBMCs, B-cell-depleted T cells, or T cells were the source of the cDNA or gDNA that made up the material.

The V end was cut by 5 bases, the J end by 0 bases, with 20 bases between. This CDR3 spans 18 amino acids. The germline V gene encodes CDR1 LNHDA and CDR2 SQIVND (reference sequence). In the original analysis: It was from reference gene primer amplification that nucleated cell counts were estimated. TCRdb keeps only in-frame clones here, not all; method: immunoSEQ multiplex PCR. V and J calls and clone size are given by that table; D and trimming were obtained from the DNA. The sample lists hundreds of thousands of clones, around four fifths occurring once. Material: peripheral blood. The sequence derives from a woman aged 60 to 75 with active or convalescent COVID-19. The V call is TRBV19, the J call TRBJ1-5, with a weak D call TRBD1 (5 bases). In DNA, the CDR3 is TGTGCCAGTAGTCCCTGGGCAGGTGGGGCTTATAGCAATCAGCCCCAGCATTTT. This sequence encodes CASSPWAGGAYSNQPQHF.